The 26 T cell receptor beta chains listed next were all sequenced from one sample in a study of cytomegalovirus exposure and HLA in healthy donors. The data were produced by immunoSEQ multiplex PCR, yet TCRdb's version contains in-frame clones alone and is incomplete. The sample has fewer than 350,000 clones, around 89% seen once; the top ten hold 0.92%. The specimen was PBMCs. All receptors come from a young woman in good health and CMV-seronegative.

The V gene is TRBV28, the J gene TRBJ2-7; weak D call: TRBD1 (5 bases). Trimming stripped 3 bases from V and 1 base from J, with 16 bases between. The CDR3 covers 16 residues. The germline CDR1 and CDR2 sequences are MDHEN and SYDVKM. The CDR3 nucleotides are TGTGCCAGCAGTTTGTCGGCCGCAAAGGGGTCCTACGAGCAGTACTTC. Amino acids: CASSLSAAKGSYEQYF.

The chain joins TRBV6-6 to TRBJ2-1, with TRBD1 identical over 7 bases. The CDR3 covers 15 residues. V lost 5 bases and J lost 4; bases outside the gene matches: 8. Germline loops: CDR1 MNHNY, CDR2 SVGAGI (reference sequence). CDR3: CASSQYRGSYNEQFF. In nucleotides, the CDR3 is TGTGCCAGCAGTCAGTACAGGGGTTCATACAATGAGCAGTTCTTC.

The V and J genes are TRBV27 and TRBJ2-5; 13 bases fit TRBD2. Unmatched junction bases numbered 9, after V lost 8 bases and J lost 6 bases. Germline V gene lookup returns CDR1 MNHEY and CDR2 SMNVEV (reference sequence). The CDR3 sequence is 15 residues long. The CDR3 protein is CASGGTSGTAKTQYF. For the CDR3, the DNA is TGTGCCAGCGGGGGGACTAGCGGGACGGCCAAGACCCAGTACTTC.

The chain uses TRBV9 and TRBJ2-7; 10 bases are a match to TRBD2. Unmatched junction bases numbered 7, after V lost 0 bases and J lost 7 bases. The CDR3 consists of 15 residues. Germline CDR1 is SGDLS and CDR2 is YYNGEE. CDR3: CASSVEGLAGEEQYF. CDR3 DNA sequence: TGTGCCAGCAGCGTAGAAGGGCTAGCGGGAGAGGAGCAGTACTTC.

CDR3 protein: CASSYHRPGLVIEQYF. CDR3 sequence (DNA): TGTGCCAGCAGTTACCATAGACCGGGACTAGTTATCGAGCAGTACTTC. The V and J genes are TRBV6-6 and TRBJ2-7; 8 positions match TRBD2. J gave up 6 bases and V 2 bases, and 12 bases lay outside the gene matches. Germline loops: CDR1 MNHNY, CDR2 SVGAGI (reference sequence). The length of the CDR3 is 16 residues.

This clone was detected only a few times. This rearrangement joins TRBV6-1 to TRBJ2-7, with a possible D match to TRBD2 (5 bases). Per the germline V gene, CDR1 is MNHNS and CDR2 is SASEGT. The CDR3 is made up of 12 amino acids. Trimming shortened V by 8 bases and J by 6 bases, and 14 bases separated the two germline ends. The CDR3 loop is CASSRTGSEQYF. DNA of the CDR3: TGTGCCAGCTCTCGTACGGGATCCGAGCAGTACTTC.

The chain is built from TRBV19 and TRBJ1-5, with 8 positions matching TRBD1. The CDR3 length is 14 residues. V shed 7 bases and J 1 base; nucleotides not matched to a gene: 3. Per the germline V gene, CDR1 is LNHDA and CDR2 is SQIVND (reference sequence). The CDR3, as DNA: TGTGCCAGTAACAGGGGGTTAAGCAATCAGCCCCAGCATTTT. It translates to CASNRGLSNQPQHF.

V gene TRBV11-2 combines with J gene TRBJ2-3, with no clear D. The germline CDR1 and CDR2 sequences are SGHAT and FQNNGV. V gave up 4 bases and J gave up 10 bases, with 15 bases separating them. This CDR3 contains 13 residues. Here the CDR3 DNA reads TGTGCCAGCAGCTCCCATCTAGGATACCCGCAGTATTTT. Translation: CASSSHLGYPQYF.

The chain uses TRBV19 and TRBJ2-7; D may be TRBD2 (6 bases). Germline CDR1 LNHDA, CDR2 SQIVND (reference sequence). The CDR3 covers 13 residues. The V end was cut by 3 bases, the J end by 0 bases, with 6 bases between. CDR3 region: CASSIGSSYEQYF. The CDR3 DNA sequence: TGTGCCAGTAGTATCGGGAGCTCCTACGAGCAGTACTTC. Based on the CDR3 plus reference TRBV19 and TRBJ2-7, the full variable domain is DGGITQSPKYLFRKEGQNVTLSCEQNLNHDAMYWYRQDPGQGLRLIYYSQIVNDFQKGDIAEGYSVSREKKESFPLTVTSAQKNPTAFYLCASSIGSSYEQYFGPGTRLTVT.

The chain joins TRBV6-5 to TRBJ1-4, with no clear D. V was cut by 0 bases and J by 5 bases, with 10 bases left in between. Germline V gene data show CDR1 as MNHEY and CDR2 as SVGAGI. CDR3 size: 15 residues. For the CDR3, the DNA is TGTGCCAGCAGTTACTCGAATAGAAACAATGAAAAACTGTTTTTT. This translates into CASSYSNRNNEKLFF.

The V gene is TRBV28, the J gene TRBJ2-7; a possible D gene is TRBD2 (5 bases). With 6 bases removed from V and 6 bases from J, the gap between germline ends came to 12 bases. The CDR3 runs 12 residues. CDR1 is MDHEN, CDR2 SYDVKM, per germline. The CDR3 sequence is CASSPWRVEQYF. The CDR3 coding sequence is TGTGCCAGCAGCCCGTGGCGGGTCGAGCAGTACTTC.

The V call is TRBV2, the J call TRBJ1-1; D gene ambiguous. V shed 8 bases and J shed 4 bases, with 14 bases lying between them. The germline CDR1 and CDR2 sequences are SNHLY and FYNNEI. The CDR3 is made up of 13 amino acids. The chain's CDR3 is CASCNLAGTEAFF. Written as DNA, the CDR3 is TGTGCCAGCTGTAATTTGGCGGGCACTGAAGCTTTCTTT.

The chain links TRBV28 to TRBJ1-1, with D maybe TRBD1 (6 bases). The CDR3 has 12 amino acids. CDR1 is MDHEN and CDR2 is SYDVKM in the germline V gene. Trimming stripped 7 bases from V and 3 bases from J, with 9 bases between. The CDR3 DNA follows: TGTGCCAGCATCGGGGGGCACACTGAAGCTTTCTTT. Amino acids: CASIGGHTEAFF.

The rearrangement links TRBV7-2 to TRBJ1-3, with TRBD1 matching 9 bases. Germline loops: CDR1 SGHTA, CDR2 FQGNSA. CDR3 length equals 15 residues. With V trimmed by 1 base and J by 4 bases, 2 bases remained unmatched. The CDR3 DNA follows: TGTGCCAGCAGCTTAGACAGGGGGCCCGGAAACACCATATATTTT. It is translated as CASSLDRGPGNTIYF.

The rearrangement links TRBV9 to TRBJ2-1; 9 nucleotides line up with TRBD2. This CDR3 comprises 15 residues. CDR1 and CDR2 (germline): SGDLS, YYNGEE. Trimming cost V 5 bases and J 6 bases; bases outside gene matches: 9. The CDR3 reads CASSIELAGINEQFF. The CDR3 DNA is TGTGCCAGCAGTATTGAGCTAGCGGGAATCAATGAGCAGTTCTTC.

The V and J genes are TRBV5-1 and TRBJ1-1, with D maybe TRBD1 (5 bases). Per germline, CDR1 SGHRS and CDR2 YFSETQ. Trimming shortened V by 0 bases and J by 1 base, and 19 bases separated the two germline ends. The CDR3 has 18 amino acids. CDR3 DNA: TGCGCCAGCAGCTTGGGAATACTTAACAAGGGGCCGAACACTGAAGCTTTCTTT. Translating gives CASSLGILNKGPNTEAFF.

This clone has only a few counts. J is TRBJ2-7 and V is TRBV6-1; the match to TRBD2 covers 10 bases. V gave up 3 bases and J gave up 3 bases; unmatched junction bases: 5. The CDR3 is 15 residues long. CDR1 and CDR2 from the germline V gene are MNHNS and SASEGT. The CDR3 sequence: CASSDLAGEGYEQYF. The CDR3, as DNA: TGTGCCAGCAGTGACCTAGCGGGAGAGGGCTACGAGCAGTACTTC.

V and J are TRBV6-5 and TRBJ2-3; possible D gene TRBD2, 6 bases. This CDR3 has 14 amino acids. Per germline, CDR1 MNHEY and CDR2 SVGAGI. V lost 5 bases, J lost 4 bases, and 13 bases lay in between. The CDR3, as DNA: TGTGCCAGCAGTACGGGACTCCGTTCAGATACGCAGTATTTT. Amino acids: CASSTGLRSDTQYF.

This chain connects TRBV9 to TRBJ1-5; possibly TRBD1 for D (6 bases). CDR3 length: 16 residues. V was clipped by 10 bases and J by 2 bases, with 22 bases between them. Germline loops: CDR1 SGDLS, CDR2 YYNGEE. The CDR3 loop reads CAPMGARGAGNQPQHF. The CDR3, as DNA: TGTGCCCCCATGGGAGCCCGGGGGGCCGGCAATCAGCCCCAGCATTTT.

V is TRBV5-1 and J is TRBJ1-3, with 9 bases that match TRBD1. From germline, CDR1 is SGHRS and CDR2 YFSETQ. Germline trimming cut 5 bases from V and 4 bases from J; bases unmatched to any gene: 10. The CDR3 is made up of 16 amino acids. Here the CDR3 reads CASRPLGQGRGNTIYF. The DNA of the CDR3 is TGCGCCAGCAGACCTCTCGGACAGGGGAGAGGAAACACCATATATTTT.

The chain recombines TRBV5-6 with TRBJ2-5; D perhaps matches TRBD2 (7 bases). CDR3 size: 13 residues. Between the trimmed V and J ends, which lost 1 base and 5 bases, there was a span of 9 bases. Per germline, CDR1 SGHDT and CDR2 YYEEEE. The CDR3 loop reads CASSLKGGETQYF. The CDR3 bases are TGTGCCAGCAGCTTGAAGGGGGGGGAGACCCAGTACTTC.

This rearrangement joins TRBV10-3 to TRBJ1-5, with 7 bases matching TRBD1. The CDR3 runs to 14 residues. V dropped 2 bases and J dropped 4; count of bases not matched to a gene: 2. The germline gives CDR1 ENHRY, CDR2 SYGVKD. The CDR3: CAISEDRANQPQHF. The DNA for the CDR3 is TGTGCCATCAGTGAGGACAGGGCGAATCAGCCCCAGCATTTT.

The chain uses TRBV7-3 and TRBJ2-7; 9 nucleotides match TRBD2. J was trimmed by 1 base and V by 5 bases; bases with no gene match: 12. Germline CDR1 and CDR2: SGHTA and FQGTGA. The CDR3 length is 17 residues. CDR3 sequence (DNA): TGTGCCAGCAGCCTTACTGCTAGCGGGATGGGGTCCTACGAGCAGTACTTC. It is translated as CASSLTASGMGSYEQYF.

The chain carries TRBV18 and TRBJ2-7; 8 bases line up with TRBD1. J gave up 4 bases and V 6 bases, and 8 bases lay outside the gene matches. This CDR3 has 14 amino acids. Germline loops: CDR1 KGHSH, CDR2 LQKENI. The CDR3 DNA reads TGTGCCAGCTCTTGGAGCGACAGGGGTTACGAGCAGTACTTC. Protein product: CASSWSDRGYEQYF.

The CDR3 DNA reads TGTGCCAGCAGATCGAGTGGAGAGACCCAGTACTTC. The encoded protein is CASRSSGETQYF. This chain joins TRBV28 and TRBJ2-5; D ambiguous. Per germline, CDR1 MDHEN and CDR2 SYDVKM. Trimming pared 6 bases from V and 4 bases from J, leaving 9 bases between. This CDR3 has 12 amino acids.

This clone was seen only a few times. CDR3 in amino acids: CASSALGGEGQPQHF. For the CDR3, the DNA is TGTGCCAGCAGCGCCCTGGGGGGGGAGGGACAGCCCCAGCATTTT. V is TRBV9 and J is TRBJ1-5; D possibly corresponds to TRBD1 (5 bases). In germline, CDR1 is SGDLS, CDR2 YYNGEE. The CDR3 contains 15 residues. Between the trimmed V and J ends, which lost 3 bases and 7 bases, there was a span of 17 bases. Full variable domain (missing parts from reference TRBV9 and TRBJ1-5): DSGVTQTPKHLITATGQRVTLRCSPRSGDLSVYWYQQSLDQGLQFLIQYYNGEERAKGNILERFSAQQFPDLHSELNLSSLELGDSALYFCASSALGGEGQPQHFGDGTRLSIL.